The count of the clone carrying this TCR beta chain is one. Its antigen is undetermined. MiXCR was run by TCRdb on the 5' RACE reads, yielding one entry per CDR3 protein. The sample includes 1.5 million to 2 million distinct CDR3 sequences, less than 35% seen only once; the top ten take 0.27%. The data derive from a study of identical twins. Study-wide results and caveats: In cord blood, abundant beta clonotypes had fewer insertions; memory showed no trend. Models predicted less out-of-frame TCR alpha sharing in monozygotic twins than was found.

The CDR3 covers 10 residues. The germline V gene encodes CDR1 LNHDA and CDR2 SQIVND (reference sequence). Trimming pared 6 bases from V and 7 bases from J, leaving 6 bases between. The specimen sequenced was cord blood. The chain employs TRBV19 and TRBJ1-1; D remains unclear. The receptor was derived from a newborn girl in good health. The CDR3 coding sequence is TGTGCCAGTAGGGACGGTGAAGCTTTCTTT. Amino acid sequence: CASRDGEAFF.